Sequencing of this TCR beta chain was carried out in a study of blood T cell repertoires in COVID-19. Study-wide context: The study drew acute and convalescent COVID-19 samples from the United States, Italy and Spain. The cDNA or gDNA used as material had been derived from T cells, B-cell-depleted T cells, or PBMCs.

In the original workflow: Estimated nucleated cell counts came from reference gene primer amplification. Sequencing used immunoSEQ multiplex PCR; TCRdb keeps in-frame clones, though not all of them. V, J and clone size were drawn from that table, and D and trimming were deduced from the DNA. The sample holds under 500,000 clones, around nine tenths seen once. V was clipped by 4 bases and J by 4 bases; unmatched bases: 12. CDR1 and CDR2 from the germline V gene are SQVTM and ANQGSEA. The CDR3 spans 15 residues. Sequenced sample: peripheral blood. This TCR was recovered from a woman younger than 45 with acute or convalescent COVID-19. The chain recombines TRBV29-1 with TRBJ1-1; TRBD1 aligns across 7 bases. Here the CDR3 reads CSVAFTGAFGTEAFF. The CDR3 nucleotides are TGCAGCGTTGCCTTCACAGGGGCGTTCGGCACTGAAGCTTTCTTT.